This T cell receptor beta chain was recovered during a study of cytomegalovirus exposure and HLA in healthy donors. Trimming at V came to 2 bases and at J to 1 base, leaving 3 bases not matched to a gene. This CDR3 is 15 amino acids long. The germline V gene encodes CDR1 SGHDN and CDR2 FVKESK. Primers for the PCR totalled 60 Vbeta and 13 Jbeta. The data were produced by immunoSEQ multiplex PCR, yet TCRdb's version contains in-frame clones alone and is incomplete. The repertoire holds 60,000 to 70,000 clones, around 68% seen once, with roughly 9.8% in the top ten. The source is a woman aged 25-40 years in good health and CMV-seronegative. Sequencing input: PBMCs. The rearrangement links TRBV14 to TRBJ2-3, with TRBD1 matching over 7 bases. CDR3 DNA: TGTGCCAGCAGCCAACCTGGACAGGGCACAGATACGCAGTATTTT. It is translated as CASSQPGQGTDTQYF.